Below are 3 T cell receptor beta chains sequenced from a single sample in a study of cytomegalovirus exposure and HLA in healthy donors. PCR was performed using 60 Vbeta and 13 Jbeta primers. Sequencing used immunoSEQ multiplex PCR; TCRdb keeps in-frame clones, though not all of them. The table lists 150,000 to 200,000 clones, around 75% of them singletons. The sequenced sample was PBMCs. These receptors were collected from a young woman in good health and CMV-seronegative.

The gene calls are TRBV6-1 and TRBJ1-2; D gene uncertain. The CDR3 sequence is 13 residues long. Trimming left V 3 bases short and J 4 bases short, with 9 bases between. Looked up from germline, CDR1 is MNHNS and CDR2 is SASEGT. CDR3 region: CASSDRGLYGYTF. The CDR3 bases are TGTGCCAGCAGTGACAGAGGGCTCTATGGCTACACCTTC.

The chain employs TRBV30 and TRBJ2-7; no reliable D call. There are 13 residues in the CDR3. Germline V gene lookup returns CDR1 GTSNPN and CDR2 SVGIG (reference sequence). Trimming cost V 3 bases and J 2 bases, with 11 bases left between them. The CDR3 DNA reads as TGTGCCTGGAGCCCGAGATTTACCTACGAGCAGTACTTC. This codes for CAWSPRFTYEQYF.

The chain carries TRBV19 and TRBJ1-5; perhaps TRBD1 as D (5 bases). The CDR3 contains 15 residues. Per the germline V gene, CDR1 is LNHDA and CDR2 is SQIVND (reference sequence). V was clipped by 2 bases and J by 7 bases, with 15 bases between them. The CDR3 nucleotides are TGTGCCAGTAGTATAATCGTTCAGGGAAGACAGCCCCAGCATTTT. Its translation is CASSIIVQGRQPQHF.